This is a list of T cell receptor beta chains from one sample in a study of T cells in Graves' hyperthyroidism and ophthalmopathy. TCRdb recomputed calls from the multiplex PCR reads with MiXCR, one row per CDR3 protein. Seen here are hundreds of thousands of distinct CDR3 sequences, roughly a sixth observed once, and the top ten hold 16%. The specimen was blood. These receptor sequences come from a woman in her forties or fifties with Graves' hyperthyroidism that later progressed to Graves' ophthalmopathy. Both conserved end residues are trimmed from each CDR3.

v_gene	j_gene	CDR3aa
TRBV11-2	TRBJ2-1	ASSFTINEQF
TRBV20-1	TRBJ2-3	SARRRDRVDTQY
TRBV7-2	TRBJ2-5	ASSRSDETQY
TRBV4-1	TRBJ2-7	ASSHTDRGFYEQY
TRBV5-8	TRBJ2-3	ASSSGQGPRDTQY
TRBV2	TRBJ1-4	ADRYGLGEKLF
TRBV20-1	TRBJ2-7	SVLYPGGSSYEQY
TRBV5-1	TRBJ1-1	ASTGQGRDTEAF
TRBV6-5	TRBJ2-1	ASSYGASGNEQF
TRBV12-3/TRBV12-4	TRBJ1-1	ASSHPLNTEAF
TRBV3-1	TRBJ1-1	ASSQDHWGLNTEAF
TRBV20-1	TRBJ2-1	SAKGPAGSYNEQF
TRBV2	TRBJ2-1	ASRRTSGGAWEQF
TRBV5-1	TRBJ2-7	ASSATGVGLEQY
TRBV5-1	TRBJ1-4	ASSLARQNNEKLF